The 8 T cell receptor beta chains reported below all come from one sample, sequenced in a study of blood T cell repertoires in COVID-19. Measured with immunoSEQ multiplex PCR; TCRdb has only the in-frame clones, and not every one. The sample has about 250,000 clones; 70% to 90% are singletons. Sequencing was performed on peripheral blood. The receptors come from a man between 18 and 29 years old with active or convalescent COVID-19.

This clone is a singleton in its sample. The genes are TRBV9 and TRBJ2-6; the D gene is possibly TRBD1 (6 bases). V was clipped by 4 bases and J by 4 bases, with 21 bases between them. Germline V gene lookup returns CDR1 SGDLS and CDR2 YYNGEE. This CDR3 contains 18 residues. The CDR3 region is CASSTPRRQERGANVLTF. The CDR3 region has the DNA TGTGCCAGCAGCACACCAAGAAGACAGGAGCGAGGGGCCAACGTCCTGACTTTC. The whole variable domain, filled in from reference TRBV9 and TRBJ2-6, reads DSGVTQTPKHLITATGQRVTLRCSPRSGDLSVYWYQQSLDQGLQFLIQYYNGEERAKGNILERFSAQQFPDLHSELNLSSLELGDSALYFCASSTPRRQERGANVLTFGAGSRLTVL.

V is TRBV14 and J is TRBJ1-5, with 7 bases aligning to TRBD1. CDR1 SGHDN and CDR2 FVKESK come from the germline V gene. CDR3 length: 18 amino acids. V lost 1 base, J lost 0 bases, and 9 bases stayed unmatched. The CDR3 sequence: CASSQVGGTDFSNQPQHF. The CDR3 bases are TGTGCCAGCAGCCAAGTTGGGGGGACAGATTTTAGCAATCAGCCCCAGCATTTT.

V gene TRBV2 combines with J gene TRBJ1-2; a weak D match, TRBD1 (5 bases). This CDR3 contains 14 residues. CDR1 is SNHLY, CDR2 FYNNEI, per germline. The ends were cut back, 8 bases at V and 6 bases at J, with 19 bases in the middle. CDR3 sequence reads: CASWGGTLGDGYTF. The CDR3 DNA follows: TGTGCCAGCTGGGGGGGGACTTTAGGGGATGGCTACACCTTC.

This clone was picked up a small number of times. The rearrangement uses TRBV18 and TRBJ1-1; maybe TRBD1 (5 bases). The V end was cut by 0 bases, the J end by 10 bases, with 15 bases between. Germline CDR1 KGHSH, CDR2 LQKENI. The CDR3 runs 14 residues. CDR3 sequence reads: CASSPPGLALRAFF. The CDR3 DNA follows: TGTGCCAGCTCACCACCGGGACTAGCCCTGCGAGCTTTCTTT.

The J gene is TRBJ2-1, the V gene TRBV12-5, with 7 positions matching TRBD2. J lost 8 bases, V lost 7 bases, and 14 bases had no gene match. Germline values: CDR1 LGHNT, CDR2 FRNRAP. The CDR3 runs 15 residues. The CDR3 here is CASASGLPSGDEQFF. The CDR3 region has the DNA TGTGCTAGTGCCTCGGGACTACCCTCTGGGGATGAGCAGTTCTTC.

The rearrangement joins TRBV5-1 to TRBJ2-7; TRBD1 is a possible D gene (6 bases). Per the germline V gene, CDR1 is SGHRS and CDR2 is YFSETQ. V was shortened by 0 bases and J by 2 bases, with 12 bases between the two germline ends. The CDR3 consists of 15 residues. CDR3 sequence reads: CASSLADGQTYEQYF. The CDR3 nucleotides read TGCGCCAGCAGCTTGGCCGATGGACAGACCTACGAGCAGTACTTC.

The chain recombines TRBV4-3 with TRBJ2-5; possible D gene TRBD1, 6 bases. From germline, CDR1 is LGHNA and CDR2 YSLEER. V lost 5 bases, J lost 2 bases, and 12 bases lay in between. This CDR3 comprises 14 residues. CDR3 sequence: CASSNPGAQETQYF. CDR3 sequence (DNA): TGCGCCAGCAGCAACCCAGGGGCTCAAGAGACCCAGTACTTC.

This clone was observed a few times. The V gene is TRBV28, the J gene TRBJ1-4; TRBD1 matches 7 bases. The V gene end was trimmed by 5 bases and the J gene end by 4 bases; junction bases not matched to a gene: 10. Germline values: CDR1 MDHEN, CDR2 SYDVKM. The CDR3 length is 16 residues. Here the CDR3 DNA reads TGTGCCAGCAGTCAGGCCGACAGGGCCGTTAATGAAAAACTGTTTTTT. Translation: CASSQADRAVNEKLFF.